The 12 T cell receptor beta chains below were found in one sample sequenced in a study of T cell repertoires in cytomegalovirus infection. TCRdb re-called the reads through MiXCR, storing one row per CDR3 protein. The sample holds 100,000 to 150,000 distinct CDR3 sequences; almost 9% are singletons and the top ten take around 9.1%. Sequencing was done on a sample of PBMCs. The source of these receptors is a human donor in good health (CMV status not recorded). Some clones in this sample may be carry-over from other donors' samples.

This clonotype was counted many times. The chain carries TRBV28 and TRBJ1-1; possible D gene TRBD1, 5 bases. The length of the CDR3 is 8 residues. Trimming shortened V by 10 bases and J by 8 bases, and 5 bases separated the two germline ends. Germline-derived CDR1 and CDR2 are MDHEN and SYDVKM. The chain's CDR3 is CATGEAFF. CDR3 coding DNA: TGTGCCACAGGGGAAGCTTTCTTT.

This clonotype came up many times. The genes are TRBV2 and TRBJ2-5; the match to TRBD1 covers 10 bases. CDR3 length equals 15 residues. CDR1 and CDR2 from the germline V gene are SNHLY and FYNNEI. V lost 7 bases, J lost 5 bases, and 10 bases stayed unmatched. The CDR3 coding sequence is TGTGCCAGCAAATCGGACAGGGGGTTTATGGAGACCCAGTACTTC. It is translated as CASKSDRGFMETQYF.

The DNA for the CDR3 is TGTGCCAGCAGTTCGGACAACTACGAGCAGTACTTC. This sequence encodes CASSSDNYEQYF. The rearrangement uses TRBV2 and TRBJ2-7; perhaps TRBD1 as D (5 bases). The CDR3 runs to 12 residues. V lost 5 bases to trimming and J lost 3 bases, with 8 bases between them. CDR1 and CDR2 (germline): SNHLY, FYNNEI.

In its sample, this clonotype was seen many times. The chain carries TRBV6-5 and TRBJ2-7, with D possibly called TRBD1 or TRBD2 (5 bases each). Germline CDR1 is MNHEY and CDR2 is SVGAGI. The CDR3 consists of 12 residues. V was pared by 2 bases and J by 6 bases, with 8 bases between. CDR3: CASSYPGPEQYF. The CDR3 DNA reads TGTGCCAGCAGTTACCCGGGGCCCGAGCAGTACTTC.

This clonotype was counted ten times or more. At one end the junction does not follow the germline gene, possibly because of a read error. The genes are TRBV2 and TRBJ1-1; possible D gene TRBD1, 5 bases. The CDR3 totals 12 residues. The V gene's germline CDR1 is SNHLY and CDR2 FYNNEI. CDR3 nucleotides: TGTGCCAGCAGCGAAGGGGAAACTGAAGCTTTCTTT. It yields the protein CASSEGETEAFF.

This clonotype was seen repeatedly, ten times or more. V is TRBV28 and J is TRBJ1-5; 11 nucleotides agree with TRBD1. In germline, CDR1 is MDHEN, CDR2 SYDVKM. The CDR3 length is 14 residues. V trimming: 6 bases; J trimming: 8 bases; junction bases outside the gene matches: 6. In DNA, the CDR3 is TGTGCCAGCAGAGGGACAGGGGGTAGTAAGCCCCAGCATTTT. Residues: CASRGTGGSKPQHF.

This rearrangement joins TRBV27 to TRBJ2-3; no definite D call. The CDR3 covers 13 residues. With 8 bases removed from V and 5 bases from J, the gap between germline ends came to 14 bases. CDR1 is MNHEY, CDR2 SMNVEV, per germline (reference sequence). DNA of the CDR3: TGTGCCAGCCGTCTGATGGTAAGAGATACGCAGTATTTT. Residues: CASRLMVRDTQYF.

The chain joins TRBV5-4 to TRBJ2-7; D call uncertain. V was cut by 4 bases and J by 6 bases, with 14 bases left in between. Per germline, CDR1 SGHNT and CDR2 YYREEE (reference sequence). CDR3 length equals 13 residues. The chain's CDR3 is CASSPDNLGEQYF. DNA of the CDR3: TGTGCCAGCAGCCCCGATAACCTCGGCGAGCAGTACTTC.

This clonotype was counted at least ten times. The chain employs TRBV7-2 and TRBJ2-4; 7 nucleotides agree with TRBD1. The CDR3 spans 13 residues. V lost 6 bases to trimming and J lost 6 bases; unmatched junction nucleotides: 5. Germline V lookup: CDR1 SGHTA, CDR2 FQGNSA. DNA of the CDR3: TGTGCCAGCAGAAGGACAGGTGGAAACATTCAGTACTTC. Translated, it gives CASRRTGGNIQYF. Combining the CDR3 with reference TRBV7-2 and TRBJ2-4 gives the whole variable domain GAGVSQSPSNKVTEKGKDVELRCDPISGHTALYWYRQSLGQGLEFLIYFQGNSAPDKSGLPSDRFSAERTGGSVSTLTIQRTQQEDSAVYLCASRRTGGNIQYFGAGTRLSVL.

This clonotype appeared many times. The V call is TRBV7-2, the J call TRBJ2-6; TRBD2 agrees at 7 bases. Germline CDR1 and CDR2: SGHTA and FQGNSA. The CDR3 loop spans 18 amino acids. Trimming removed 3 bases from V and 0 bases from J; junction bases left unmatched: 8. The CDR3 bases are TGTGCCAGCAGCTTTTTGGCTAGCGGACCCTCTGGGGCCAACGTCCTGACTTTC. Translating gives CASSFLASGPSGANVLTF.

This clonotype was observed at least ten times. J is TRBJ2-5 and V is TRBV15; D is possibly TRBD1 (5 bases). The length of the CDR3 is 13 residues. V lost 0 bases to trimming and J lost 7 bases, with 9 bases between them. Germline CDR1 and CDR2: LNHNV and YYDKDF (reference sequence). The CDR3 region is CATSRDRVGTQYF. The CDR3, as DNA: TGTGCCACCAGCAGAGACAGGGTAGGGACCCAGTACTTC. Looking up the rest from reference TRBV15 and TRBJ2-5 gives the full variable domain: DAMVIQNPRYQVTQFGKPVTLSCSQTLNHNVMYWYQQKSSQAPKLLFHYYDKDFNNEADTPDNFQSRRPNTSFCFLDIRSPGLGDTAMYLCATSRDRVGTQYFGPGTRLLVL.

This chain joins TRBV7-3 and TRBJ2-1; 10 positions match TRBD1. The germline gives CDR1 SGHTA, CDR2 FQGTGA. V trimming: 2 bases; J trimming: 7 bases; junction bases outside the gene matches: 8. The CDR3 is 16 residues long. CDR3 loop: CASSLSGTGAGNEQFF. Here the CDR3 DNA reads TGTGCCAGCAGCTTATCCGGGACAGGGGCAGGGAATGAGCAGTTCTTC.